A selection of T cell receptor beta chains follows, all from one sample in a study of shared clonotypes between healthy human individuals. Using immunoSEQ multiplex PCR, the repertoire was profiled, and TCRdb retains in-frame clones only, with some absent. Found here are 100,000 or so clones, about 70% of them singletons; the top ten hold under 25%. Material: memory CD8+ T cells sorted from blood. All receptors derive from a young woman in good health. The CDR3 runs from the conserved cysteine through the conserved F or W. Fields, in order: V gene, CDR3 length, clone size, J gene, D gene, CDR3 DNA, CDR3 protein. A D gene is named only where the DNA matches it firmly. The size of a clone is reported for some rows only, either as once, few or many, or as a class for expanded clones.

V gene: TRBV19
CDR3 length: 14
clone size: few
J gene: TRBJ2-7
D gene: -
CDR3 DNA: TGTGCCAGTAGCTCACGGACTTCGCCCTACGAGCAGTACTTC
CDR3 protein: CASSSRTSPYEQYF

V gene: TRBV7-9
CDR3 length: 13
clone size: -
J gene: TRBJ2-3
D gene: TRBD2
CDR3 DNA: TGTGCCAGCAGCCCCGGGACTAGTCATACGCAGTATTTT
CDR3 protein: CASSPGTSHTQYF

V gene: TRBV27
CDR3 length: 14
clone size: many
J gene: TRBJ2-7
D gene: -
CDR3 DNA: TGTGCCAGCAGTTCGAGGGACCGGTACGGAGAGCAGTACTTC
CDR3 protein: CASSSRDRYGEQYF

V gene: TRBV2
CDR3 length: 14
clone size: once
J gene: TRBJ2-3
D gene: -
CDR3 DNA: TGTGCCAGCAGTCCGGGACTCCCCTTAGATACGCAGTATTTT
CDR3 protein: CASSPGLPLDTQYF

V gene: TRBV2
CDR3 length: 15
clone size: medium-sized
J gene: TRBJ2-7
D gene: -
CDR3 DNA: TGTGCCAGCACTCCTAGGGAACAGGGAAGCTACGAGCAGTACTTC
CDR3 protein: CASTPREQGSYEQYF

V gene: TRBV7-9
CDR3 length: 15
clone size: many
J gene: TRBJ2-1
D gene: -
CDR3 DNA: TGTGCCAGCAGTCGGGACTCCGCGCGAACCAATGAGCAGTTCTTC
CDR3 protein: CASSRDSARTNEQFF

V gene: TRBV7-3
CDR3 length: 17
clone size: -
J gene: TRBJ2-1
D gene: TRBD2
CDR3 DNA: TGTGCCAGCCTGCACCCGGGGGGGAGAAAGGGAACAAATGAGCAGTTCTTC
CDR3 protein: CASLHPGGRKGTNEQFF

V gene: TRBV11-1
CDR3 length: 15
clone size: few
J gene: TRBJ2-1
D gene: TRBD1
CDR3 DNA: TGTGCCAGCAGCCCCGCCGGGACAGGGCACAATGAGCAGTTCTTC
CDR3 protein: CASSPAGTGHNEQFF

V gene: TRBV5-6
CDR3 length: 13
clone size: -
J gene: TRBJ2-2
D gene: -
CDR3 DNA: TGTGCCAGCAGCTTGTTGCGCTACGGGGAGCTGTTTTTT
CDR3 protein: CASSLLRYGELFF

V gene: TRBV2
CDR3 length: 10
clone size: -
J gene: TRBJ2-7
D gene: -
CDR3 DNA: TGTGCCAGCAGAGAGTACGAGCAGTACTTC
CDR3 protein: CASREYEQYF

V gene: TRBV28
CDR3 length: 15
clone size: -
J gene: TRBJ2-1
D gene: TRBD2
CDR3 DNA: TGTGCCAGCACCCTTGGGAGGGGACCCTACAATGAGCAGTTCTTC
CDR3 protein: CASTLGRGPYNEQFF

V gene: TRBV6-1
CDR3 length: 15
clone size: -
J gene: TRBJ2-1
D gene: -
CDR3 DNA: TGTGCCAGCAGCGTAGCGGAGGGCTCCTACAATGAGCAGTTCTTC
CDR3 protein: CASSVAEGSYNEQFF

V gene: TRBV27
CDR3 length: 13
clone size: -
J gene: TRBJ1-2
D gene: -
CDR3 DNA: TGTGCCAGCGCAAACGGTCCGGTATATGGCTACACCTTC
CDR3 protein: CASANGPVYGYTF

V gene: TRBV28
CDR3 length: 15
clone size: -
J gene: TRBJ2-3
D gene: -
CDR3 DNA: TGTGCCAGCAGTTTGCGATGGGAGCGCACAGATACGCAGTATTTT
CDR3 protein: CASSLRWERTDTQYF

V gene: TRBV16
CDR3 length: 15
clone size: many
J gene: TRBJ2-3
D gene: TRBD2
CDR3 DNA: TGTGCCAGCAGCCGCCTAGCGGGACACACAGATACGCAGTATTTT
CDR3 protein: CASSRLAGHTDTQYF

V gene: TRBV7-9
CDR3 length: 16
clone size: -
J gene: TRBJ1-2
D gene: -
CDR3 DNA: TGTGCCAGCAGCTTAAGTTGGGGGGTCCCCCTCTATGGCTACACCTTC
CDR3 protein: CASSLSWGVPLYGYTF

V gene: TRBV7-6
CDR3 length: 16
clone size: -
J gene: TRBJ2-3
D gene: -
CDR3 DNA: TGTGCCAGCAGCTCTAGTCCTGGGGGAGTCACAGATACGCAGTATTTT
CDR3 protein: CASSSSPGGVTDTQYF

V gene: TRBV7-8
CDR3 length: 16
clone size: -
J gene: TRBJ2-1
D gene: -
CDR3 DNA: TGTGCCAGCAGCTTAATGGGCGGGATACGTTACAATGAGCAGTTCTTC
CDR3 protein: CASSLMGGIRYNEQFF

V gene: TRBV9
CDR3 length: 14
clone size: -
J gene: TRBJ2-2
D gene: -
CDR3 DNA: TGTGCCAGCAGCGCTCAGGGAAACACCGGGGAGCTGTTTTTT
CDR3 protein: CASSAQGNTGELFF

V gene: TRBV28
CDR3 length: 12
clone size: few
J gene: TRBJ1-1
D gene: TRBD1
CDR3 DNA: TGTGCCAGCAGAACAGGGGGCACTGAAGCTTTCTTT
CDR3 protein: CASRTGGTEAFF

V gene: TRBV14
CDR3 length: 15
clone size: -
J gene: TRBJ2-3
D gene: -
CDR3 DNA: TGTGCCAGCAGCCCTGGTGCAAGTAGCACAGATACGCAGTATTTT
CDR3 protein: CASSPGASSTDTQYF

V gene: TRBV28
CDR3 length: 17
clone size: -
J gene: TRBJ2-7
D gene: -
CDR3 DNA: TGTGCCAGCAGTTTAGGTTGGGAGACTCACCGCTCCTACGAGCAGTACTTC
CDR3 protein: CASSLGWETHRSYEQYF